Each of the 10 T cell receptor beta chains below was sequenced from the same sample in a study of blood T cell repertoires in COVID-19. Repertoires were generated with immunoSEQ multiplex PCR, while TCRdb's copy carries only in-frame clones and drops some. The sample includes 200,000 or so clones, about 90% of them seen just once. What was sequenced was PBMCs or T cells enriched from blood (not recorded which). All receptors come from a woman aged 25 to 39 who had been exposed to COVID-19.

V is TRBV2 and J is TRBJ1-1; D gene ambiguous. Germline values: CDR1 SNHLY, CDR2 FYNNEI. The CDR3 runs 12 residues. V was clipped by 10 bases and J by 1 base, with 10 bases between them. The CDR3 nucleotides are TGTGCCAACAGCGGGTGGAACACTGAAGCTTTCTTT. This translates into CANSGWNTEAFF.

This clone appeared once. The CDR3 sequence is CASSGYRGMSNQPQHF. The CDR3 nucleotides are TGTGCCAGCAGTGGTTACAGGGGTATGAGCAATCAGCCCCAGCATTTT. The chain links TRBV2 to TRBJ1-5, with TRBD1 matching 7 bases. The germline gives CDR1 SNHLY, CDR2 FYNNEI. This CDR3 comprises 16 residues. Unmatched junction bases numbered 7, after V lost 4 bases and J lost 1 base.

The chain employs TRBV7-2 and TRBJ1-1; a weak D match, TRBD1 (5 bases). Deletions cut 2 bases from V and 10 bases from J, with 14 bases between. Germline lookup yields CDR1 SGHTA and CDR2 FQGNSA. This CDR3 region has 13 residues. The CDR3 loop reads CASSLYVGQRAFF. CDR3 coding DNA: TGTGCCAGCAGCTTATACGTGGGGCAGCGAGCTTTCTTT.

CDR3 nucleotide sequence: TGTGCCAGCAGCTTGAAGGGGCCACTTCGGCGAGAGACCCAGTACTTC. Translating gives CASSLKGPLRRETQYF. The chain links TRBV5-6 to TRBJ2-5; possibly TRBD1 for D (5 bases). V gave up 1 base and J gave up 4 bases, with 17 bases separating them. The V gene's germline CDR1 is SGHDT and CDR2 YYEEEE. CDR3 size: 16 residues.

This clone was found once. The chain links TRBV12-3 or TRBV12-4 to TRBJ2-5; no definite D call. Between the trimmed V and J ends, which lost 3 bases and 5 bases, there was a span of 10 bases. The CDR3 runs to 13 residues. In nucleotides, the CDR3 is TGTGCCAGCAGTTTGAGTAGAGATGAGACCCAGTACTTC. Residues: CASSLSRDETQYF.

This rearrangement joins TRBV7-9 to TRBJ1-5; weak D call: TRBD1 (6 bases). Germline V gene sequence: CDR1 SEHNR, CDR2 FQNEAQ (reference sequence). CDR3 length equals 16 residues. V lost 0 bases and J 0 bases, leaving 9 bases between the germline ends. The DNA for the CDR3 is TGTGCCAGCAGCTTAGCGGGACACGATAGCAATCAGCCCCAGCATTTT. Translation gives CASSLAGHDSNQPQHF.

The V call is TRBV19, the J call TRBJ1-1, with D hard to call. Germline V gene sequence: CDR1 LNHDA, CDR2 SQIVND (reference sequence). The CDR3 loop spans 11 amino acids. Trimming removed 5 bases from V and 6 bases from J, with 7 bases in between. CDR3 protein: CASSHRSEAFF. The CDR3 DNA follows: TGTGCCAGTAGTCACCGGTCTGAAGCTTTCTTT.

The CDR3 bases are TGCGCCAGCAGCTTGGAAGCAGATTCGGGCGAGCAGTACTTC. Its protein product is CASSLEADSGEQYF. The chain joins TRBV5-1 to TRBJ2-7; D unresolved. This CDR3 region has 14 residues. With 0 bases removed from V and 6 bases from J, the gap between germline ends came to 13 bases. The germline gives CDR1 SGHRS, CDR2 YFSETQ.

The chain employs TRBV4-2 and TRBJ2-1; 7 bases align to TRBD1. Germline V CDR1 and CDR2: LGHNA, YNFKEQ. CDR3 length: 16 amino acids. V gave up 7 bases and J gave up 1 base; unmatched junction bases: 10. The CDR3: CASTIGTAISYNEQFF. The CDR3 nucleotides read TGTGCCAGCACAATAGGGACAGCGATATCCTACAATGAGCAGTTCTTC.

This chain links TRBV5-1 with TRBJ1-5, with D possibly being TRBD1 (6 bases). Per germline, CDR1 SGHRS and CDR2 YFSETQ. Trimming left V 3 bases short and J 5 bases short, with 9 bases between. The CDR3 spans 13 residues. The CDR3 region is CASSYDRYQPQHF. The CDR3 DNA sequence: TGCGCCAGCAGCTATGACAGGTATCAGCCCCAGCATTTT.